The 30 T cell receptor beta chains below were found in one sample sequenced in a study of blood T cell repertoires in COVID-19. Clones were sequenced by immunoSEQ multiplex PCR, and TCRdb holds only the in-frame ones, with some missing. The repertoire includes some 200,000 clones, around nine tenths of them detected once, and around 7% sits in the top ten. The source material was PBMCs or T cells enriched from blood (not recorded which). These receptors originate from a young man in a cohort exposed to, infected with or recovered from COVID-19 (not recorded which).

The chain is built from TRBV19 and TRBJ1-3; 10 positions agree with TRBD1. CDR1 and CDR2 from the germline V gene are LNHDA and SQIVND (reference sequence). V lost 7 bases to trimming and J lost 2 bases; unmatched junction nucleotides: 5. This CDR3 region has 15 residues. The CDR3 region is CASNQDRGTGNTIYF. The CDR3 nucleotides are TGTGCCAGTAACCAGGACAGGGGGACTGGAAACACCATATATTTT. Full variable domain (missing parts from reference TRBV19 and TRBJ1-3): DGGITQSPKYLFRKEGQNVTLSCEQNLNHDAMYWYRQDPGQGLRLIYYSQIVNDFQKGDIAEGYSVSREKKESFPLTVTSAQKNPTAFYLCASNQDRGTGNTIYFGEGSWLTVV.

The chain combines TRBV11-2 with TRBJ2-1; D is perhaps TRBD2 (5 bases). Germline-derived CDR1 and CDR2 are SGHAT and FQNNGV. CDR3 length equals 12 residues. V was pared by 7 bases and J by 9 bases, with 13 bases between. CDR3 coding DNA: TGTGCCAGCACCCGCGCCGGAGGTGAGCAGTTCTTC. It translates to CASTRAGGEQFF.

The chain recombines TRBV27 with TRBJ2-7; a possible D gene is TRBD2 (6 bases). The ends were cut back, 2 bases at V and 5 bases at J, with 19 bases in the middle. This CDR3 comprises 16 residues. CDR1 is MNHEY and CDR2 is SMNVEV in the germline V gene (reference sequence). The CDR3 loop reads CASSLRYLREPDEQYF. The DNA of the CDR3 is TGTGCCAGCAGTTTAAGGTATCTTCGGGAGCCCGACGAGCAGTACTTC.

The chain couples TRBV2 to TRBJ2-7; TRBD2 matches at 11 bases. The germline V gene encodes CDR1 SNHLY and CDR2 FYNNEI. The CDR3 is 15 amino acids. The trim removed 7 bases at V and 2 bases at J, leaving 7 bases unmatched. The CDR3 nucleotides are TGTGCCAGCATGAGGGGACTAGCGGTTACCTACGAGCAGTACTTC. This sequence encodes CASMRGLAVTYEQYF.

This clone was recorded once. The genes are TRBV28 and TRBJ1-1; a weak D match, TRBD1 (6 bases). There are 16 residues in the CDR3. Germline lookup yields CDR1 MDHEN and CDR2 SYDVKM. Trimming pared 4 bases from V and 3 bases from J, leaving 18 bases between. The CDR3 is CASSSPFAGAYTEAFF. CDR3 coding DNA: TGTGCCAGCAGTTCCCCATTCGCGGGGGCGTACACTGAAGCTTTCTTT.

V usage is TRBV27 and J usage is TRBJ2-2; TRBD2 is a possible D gene (6 bases). Germline-derived CDR1 and CDR2 are MNHEY and SMNVEV (reference sequence). Between the trimmed V and J ends, which lost 3 bases and 2 bases, there was a span of 16 bases. The CDR3 loop spans 17 amino acids. The CDR3 loop reads CASSFVLASVNTGELFF. CDR3 DNA: TGTGCCAGCAGTTTCGTTCTGGCTAGCGTCAACACCGGGGAGCTGTTTTTT.

This clone came up a few times. The V call is TRBV27, the J call TRBJ2-3; 11 nucleotides line up with TRBD2. The CDR3 spans 16 residues. The junction had 5 bases not matched to a gene; V was cut back by 3 bases and J by 3 bases. Per the germline V gene, CDR1 is MNHEY and CDR2 is SMNVEV (reference sequence). CDR3 coding DNA: TGTGCCAGCAGTTTGAGGCTAGCGGGAGGAACAGATACGCAGTATTTT. This gives the protein CASSLRLAGGTDTQYF.

This sequence joins TRBV7-2 and TRBJ2-1, with 9 bases lining up with TRBD2. Germline trimming cut 3 bases from V and 9 bases from J; bases unmatched to any gene: 12. This CDR3 is built from 16 residues. Germline assignment: CDR1 SGHTA and CDR2 FQGNSA. CDR3 loop: CASSFNSGRALGEQFF. The DNA of the CDR3 is TGTGCCAGCAGCTTTAATAGCGGGAGAGCCCTGGGTGAGCAGTTCTTC.

This rearrangement joins TRBV18 to TRBJ1-2, with D possibly TRBD1 on 6 matching bases. V was clipped by 2 bases and J by 6 bases, with 16 bases between them. Germline lookup yields CDR1 KGHSH and CDR2 LQKENI. The CDR3 length is 15 residues. DNA for the CDR3: TGTGCCAGCTCACCAACAAGACAGGAATCAAATGGCTACACCTTC. This translates into CASSPTRQESNGYTF. Full variable domain (rest looked up from reference TRBV18 and TRBJ1-2): NAGVMQNPRHLVRRRGQEARLRCSPMKGHSHVYWYRQLPEEGLKFMVYLQKENIIDESGMPKERFSAEFPKEGPSILRIQQVVRGDSAAYFCASSPTRQESNGYTFGSGTRLTVV.

The CDR3 DNA reads TGCGCCAGCAGTTTGGCGGGGCCCGAGAGGCAGCCCCAGCATTTT. Its translation: CASSLAGPERQPQHF. The V gene is TRBV10-1, the J gene TRBJ1-5; possibly TRBD1 for D (5 bases). The CDR3 consists of 15 residues. CDR1 and CDR2 from the germline V gene are WNHNN and SYGVQD (reference sequence). V shed 5 bases and J shed 7 bases, with 18 bases lying between them.

This clone was found once. The chain has TRBV27 and TRBJ1-4, with D unclear. Trimming cost V 8 bases and J 8 bases, with 27 bases left between them. The CDR3 is made up of 17 amino acids. The V gene's germline CDR1 is MNHEY and CDR2 SMNVEV (reference sequence). The CDR3 DNA follows: TGTGCCAGCCCCTTAACCTACAACATCCGACAAGAGGAAAAACTGTTTTTT. Translation gives CASPLTYNIRQEEKLFF.

The chain employs TRBV28 and TRBJ1-2; D gene ambiguous. With 6 bases removed from V and 10 bases from J, the gap between germline ends came to 12 bases. This CDR3 is built from 11 residues. Germline values: CDR1 MDHEN, CDR2 SYDVKM. This CDR3 is CASSFPGNYTF. DNA of the CDR3: TGTGCCAGCAGCTTCCCGGGTAACTACACCTTC.

V is TRBV2 and J is TRBJ2-7; D is undetermined. Germline values: CDR1 SNHLY, CDR2 FYNNEI. The CDR3 runs to 14 residues. The V end lost 1 base, the J end lost 2 bases, and 9 bases lay between the germline ends. CDR3 nucleotides: TGTGCCAGCAGTGAAGTTGGCCCAACCTACGAGCAGTACTTC. Residues: CASSEVGPTYEQYF.

The rearrangement uses TRBV9 and TRBJ1-2; D is ambiguous. The CDR3 has 12 residues. V lost 4 bases and J lost 3, with 7 bases in between. Germline V gene lookup returns CDR1 SGDLS and CDR2 YYNGEE. The CDR3 DNA sequence: TGTGCCAGCAGCTTTACAGACTATGGCTACACCTTC. Translated: CASSFTDYGYTF.

The gene calls are TRBV27 and TRBJ2-7, with D possibly TRBD2 on 6 matching bases. The CDR3 runs to 14 residues. Trimming removed 3 bases from V and 2 bases from J, with 11 bases in between. Germline lookup yields CDR1 MNHEY and CDR2 SMNVEV (reference sequence). The CDR3 reads CASSFGGPTYEQYF. CDR3 DNA: TGTGCCAGCAGTTTCGGGGGACCTACCTACGAGCAGTACTTC.

The CDR3 DNA reads TGTGCCAGCAGCCAAAAGGCGACAGGGCACGAGCAGTACTTC. Amino acids: CASSQKATGHEQYF. The rearrangement uses TRBV3-1 (or the pseudogene TRBV3-2) and TRBJ2-7, with 7 bases lining up with TRBD1. CDR3 size: 14 residues. The germline V gene has CDR1 LGHDT and CDR2 YNNKEL (reference sequence). V dropped 2 bases and J dropped 5; count of bases not matched to a gene: 6.

The genes are TRBV24-1 and TRBJ2-5; 8 nucleotides agree with TRBD2. CDR1 is KGHDR and CDR2 is SFDVKD in the germline V gene. The CDR3 is 18 amino acids. Trimming removed 3 bases from V and 5 bases from J; junction bases left unmatched: 16. As DNA, the CDR3 is TGTGCCACCAGTGATCCCCCCGGGGGGGGCGTCCCGAAGGAGACCCAGTACTTC. This gives the protein CATSDPPGGGVPKETQYF.

This chain uses TRBV27 with TRBJ2-1; TRBD2 might be the D (5 bases). Trimming took off 0 bases at V and 5 bases at J, with 20 bases between the two ends. Germline V lookup: CDR1 MNHEY, CDR2 SMNVEV (reference sequence). This CDR3 contains 18 residues. The CDR3: CASSLSPGGLPFDNEQFF. The DNA of the CDR3 is TGTGCCAGCAGTTTATCCCCTGGAGGCCTCCCTTTTGACAATGAGCAGTTCTTC.

This clone was counted only a few times. V and J are TRBV5-1 and TRBJ2-7; 7 bases fit TRBD1. In germline, CDR1 is SGHRS, CDR2 YFSETQ. With 2 bases clipped from V and 5 bases from J, the junction kept 4 bases outside the gene matches. The CDR3 has 13 residues. Here the CDR3 reads CASSLEGADEQYF. CDR3 in DNA: TGCGCCAGCAGCTTAGAGGGGGCTGACGAGCAGTACTTC.

The chain carries TRBV7-2 and TRBJ2-2, with TRBD1 matching over 8 bases. Germline assignment: CDR1 SGHTA and CDR2 FQGNSA. The V gene end was trimmed by 5 bases and the J gene end by 3 bases; junction bases not matched to a gene: 11. CDR3 length: 17 amino acids. The CDR3 DNA is TGTGCCAGCAGCCTCAGGACAGGGACAGGAGACACCGGGGAGCTGTTTTTT. Its translation is CASSLRTGTGDTGELFF.

The J gene is TRBJ2-2, the V gene TRBV5-1; D possibly corresponds to TRBD2 (6 bases). Germline V gene sequence: CDR1 SGHRS, CDR2 YFSETQ. The CDR3 has 16 amino acids. Trimming cost V 0 bases and J 7 bases, with 16 bases left between them. Here the CDR3 DNA reads TGCGCCAGCAGCTTGGCCCTCGTAGCGGTAGGCGGGGAGCTGTTTTTT. It specifies CASSLALVAVGGELFF.

This clone showed up just once. V and J are TRBV19 and TRBJ2-1, with 7 nucleotides matching TRBD2. The CDR3 loop spans 14 amino acids. The J segment lost 7 bases and the V segment lost 4 bases, leaving 7 bases of the junction unmatched. Germline V gives CDR1 LNHDA, CDR2 SQIVND (reference sequence). CDR3: CASSKAGVGNEQFF. CDR3 sequence (DNA): TGTGCCAGTAGTAAGGCGGGAGTTGGAAATGAGCAGTTCTTC. Full variable domain (outside the CDR3, taken from reference TRBV19 and TRBJ2-1): DGGITQSPKYLFRKEGQNVTLSCEQNLNHDAMYWYRQDPGQGLRLIYYSQIVNDFQKGDIAEGYSVSREKKESFPLTVTSAQKNPTAFYLCASSKAGVGNEQFFGPGTRLTVL.

The V and J genes are TRBV18 and TRBJ2-5, with 7 bases fitting TRBD1. Per the germline V gene, CDR1 is KGHSH and CDR2 is LQKENI. The length of the CDR3 is 14 residues. Trimming removed 3 bases from V and 2 bases from J; junction bases left unmatched: 3. CDR3 in DNA: TGTGCCAGCTCACCGGACAGGTTACAAGAGACCCAGTACTTC. The encoded protein is CASSPDRLQETQYF.

This clone was counted between two and nine times. The chain is built from TRBV19 and TRBJ2-2; 9 nucleotides align to TRBD1. The CDR3 covers 15 residues. The germline gives CDR1 LNHDA, CDR2 SQIVND (reference sequence). The junction had 5 bases not matched to a gene; V was cut back by 6 bases and J by 3 bases. CDR3 residues: CASRPGQGYTGELFF. CDR3 DNA: TGTGCCAGTAGACCGGGACAGGGATACACCGGGGAGCTGTTTTTT.

This chain connects TRBV5-5 to TRBJ1-5, with D tentatively TRBD1 (5 bases). The germline V and J ends were trimmed by 4 bases and 4 bases, with 15 bases remaining between them. The germline V gene has CDR1 SGHKS and CDR2 YYEKEE (reference sequence). The length of the CDR3 is 15 residues. For the CDR3, the DNA is TGTGCCAGCAGCGTCGCTGACAGCTCAAATCAGCCCCAGCATTTT. Translation gives CASSVADSSNQPQHF.

CDR3: CASSQDRPGEGYEQYF. CDR3 DNA: TGCGCCAGCAGCCAAGATCGGCCGGGGGAAGGCTACGAGCAGTACTTC. J is TRBJ2-7 and V is TRBV4-1; D might be TRBD2 (6 bases). The CDR3 is 16 residues long. The germline CDR1 and CDR2 sequences are MGHRA and YSYEKL. V gave up 0 bases and J gave up 3 bases, with 15 bases separating them.

The chain links TRBV7-9 to TRBJ1-3, with 9 bases lining up with TRBD1. CDR1 and CDR2 (germline): SEHNR, FQNEAQ (reference sequence). The ends lost 3 bases at V and 6 bases at J; junction bases unmatched: 15. The CDR3 sequence is 18 residues long. The DNA of the CDR3 is TGTGCCAGCAGCTTGTCAGAACCGGGACAGGGTGATGAAAACACCATATATTTT. It translates to CASSLSEPGQGDENTIYF.

This chain joins TRBV24-1 and TRBJ2-2; D might be TRBD2 (6 bases). Trimming took off 8 bases at V and 2 bases at J, with 11 bases between the two ends. Germline assignment: CDR1 KGHDR and CDR2 SFDVKD. The CDR3 is 14 amino acids. As DNA, the CDR3 is TGTGCCACCACCGGGACTTTAAACACCGGGGAGCTGTTTTTT. It yields the protein CATTGTLNTGELFF.

The chain combines TRBV5-4 with TRBJ1-6; D may be TRBD1 (5 bases). The germline V and J ends were trimmed by 4 bases and 5 bases, with 7 bases remaining between them. This CDR3 has 13 residues. Germline V gene lookup returns CDR1 SGHNT and CDR2 YYREEE (reference sequence). The CDR3 spells CASSTRDNSPLHF. In DNA form, the CDR3 reads TGTGCCAGCAGCACCAGGGATAATTCACCCCTCCACTTT. The whole variable domain, filled in from reference TRBV5-4 and TRBJ1-6, reads ETGVTQSPTHLIKTRGQQVTLRCSSQSGHNTVSWYQQALGQGPQFIFQYYREEENGRGNFPPRFSGLQFPNYSSELNVNALELDDSALYLCASSTRDNSPLHFGNGTRLTVT.

V and J are TRBV11-3 and TRBJ2-3; 14 bases fit TRBD2. V lost 5 bases and J lost 10; bases outside the gene matches: 5. CDR3 length: 14 amino acids. CDR1 and CDR2 from the germline V gene are SGHNT and YENEEA. The DNA for the CDR3 is TGTGCCAGCAGCGAAGGGACTAGCGGGAGTCCGCAGTATTTT. It yields the protein CASSEGTSGSPQYF.